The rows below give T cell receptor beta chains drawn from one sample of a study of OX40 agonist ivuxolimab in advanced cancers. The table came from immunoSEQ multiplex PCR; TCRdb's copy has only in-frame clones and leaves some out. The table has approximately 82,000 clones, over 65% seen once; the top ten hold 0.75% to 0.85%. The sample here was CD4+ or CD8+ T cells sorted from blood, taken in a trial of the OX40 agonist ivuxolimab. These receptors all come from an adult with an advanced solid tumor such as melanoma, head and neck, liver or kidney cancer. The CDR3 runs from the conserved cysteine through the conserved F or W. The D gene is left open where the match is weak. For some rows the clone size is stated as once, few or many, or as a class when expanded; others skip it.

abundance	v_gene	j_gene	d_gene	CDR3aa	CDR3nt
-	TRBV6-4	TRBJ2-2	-	CASSVQGNTGELFF	TGTGCCAGCAGCGTTCAGGGGAACACCGGGGAGCTGTTTTTT
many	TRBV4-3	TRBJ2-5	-	CASSGEVETQYF	TGCGCCAGCAGCGGAGAGGTGGAGACCCAGTACTTC
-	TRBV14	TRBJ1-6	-	CASSPQGYNSPLHF	TGTGCCAGCAGCCCTCAGGGTTATAATTCACCCCTCCACTTT
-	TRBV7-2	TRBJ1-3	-	CASSSRRGFGNTIYF	TGTGCCAGCAGCTCCCGGAGGGGATTCGGAAACACCATATATTTT
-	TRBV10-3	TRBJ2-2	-	CAISDPALVPTGELFF	TGTGCCATCAGTGACCCGGCCCTAGTACCAACCGGGGAGCTGTTTTTT
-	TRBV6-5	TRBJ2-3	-	CASSYSIGTDTQYF	TGTGCCAGCAGTTATAGCATTGGCACAGATACGCAGTATTTT
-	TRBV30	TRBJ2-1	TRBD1	CAWSPWTGLSNEQFF	TGTGCCTGGAGTCCGTGGACAGGGTTGAGCAATGAGCAGTTCTTC
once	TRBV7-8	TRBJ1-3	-	CASSPSPVGAHTIYF	TGTGCCAGCAGCCCCTCCCCGGTGGGAGCCCACACCATATATTTT
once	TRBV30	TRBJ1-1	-	CAWWQGYTEAFF	TGTGCCTGGTGGCAGGGTTACACTGAAGCTTTCTTT
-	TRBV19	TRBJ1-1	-	CASKTGQRNTEAFF	TGTGCCAGTAAAACAGGACAGCGGAACACTGAAGCTTTCTTT
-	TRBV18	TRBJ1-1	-	CASSPDWQAYTEAFF	TGTGCCAGCTCACCAGACTGGCAGGCGTACACTGAAGCTTTCTTT
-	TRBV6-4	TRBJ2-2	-	CASSDTMGTGELFF	TGTGCCAGCAGTGACACGATGGGCACCGGGGAGCTGTTTTTT
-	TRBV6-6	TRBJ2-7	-	CASGTGTSSSYEQYF	TGTGCCAGCGGGACTGGGACGTCTAGCTCCTACGAGCAGTACTTC
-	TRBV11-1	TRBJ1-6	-	CASSLMGFASGSPLHF	TGTGCCAGCAGCTTAATGGGATTTGCCTCAGGTTCACCCCTCCACTTT
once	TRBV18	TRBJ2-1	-	CASSGGTAGPNEQFF	TGTGCCAGCTCGGGGGGGACAGCGGGGCCAAATGAGCAGTTCTTC
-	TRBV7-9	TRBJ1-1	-	CASRSTLNTEAFF	TGTGCCAGCAGATCTACACTGAACACTGAAGCTTTCTTT
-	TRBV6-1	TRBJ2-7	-	CASSAFLPGRGDEQYF	TGTGCCAGCAGTGCGTTCCTCCCTGGCAGGGGGGACGAGCAGTACTTC
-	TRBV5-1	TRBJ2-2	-	CASSNQGPGELFF	TGCGCCAGCAGCAACCAGGGACCCGGGGAGCTGTTTTTT
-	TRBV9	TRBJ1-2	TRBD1	CASRDRDGYTF	TGTGCCAGCAGAGACAGGGATGGCTACACCTTC
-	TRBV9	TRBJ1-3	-	CASSVDQASGNTIYF	TGTGCCAGCAGCGTAGATCAGGCATCTGGAAACACCATATATTTT
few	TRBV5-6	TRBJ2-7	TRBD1	CASSPRTGVTTEQYF	TGTGCCAGCAGCCCGCGGACAGGGGTGACCACCGAGCAGTACTTC
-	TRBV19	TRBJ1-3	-	CASSITFIEWILVSANAGNTIYF	TGTGCCAGTAGTATTACTTTTATCGAATGGATATTGGTCAGTGCAAACGCTGGAAACACCATATATTTT
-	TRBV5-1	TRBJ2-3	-	CASSFNPTDTQYF	TGCGCCAGCAGCTTCAACCCCACAGATACGCAGTATTTT
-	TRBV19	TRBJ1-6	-	CASSIQGRGNSPLHF	TGTGCCAGTAGTATCCAGGGCAGGGGTAATTCACCCCTCCACTTT
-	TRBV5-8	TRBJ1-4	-	CASSLRAGNNEKLFF	TGTGCCAGCAGCTTGAGGGCAGGGAACAATGAAAAACTGTTTTTT
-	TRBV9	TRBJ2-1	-	CASRKGEGVYNEQFF	TGTGCCAGCAGGAAGGGGGAGGGGGTTTACAATGAGCAGTTCTTC
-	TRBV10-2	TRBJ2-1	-	CASSEFVGRGSSYNEQFF	TGCGCCAGCAGTGAGTTTGTAGGCCGTGGAAGCTCCTACAATGAGCAGTTCTTC
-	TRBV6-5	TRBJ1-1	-	CASSYSGSEAFF	TGTGCCAGCAGTTACTCGGGGAGTGAAGCTTTCTTT
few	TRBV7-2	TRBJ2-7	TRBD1	CASSLRQGIGEQYF	TGTGCCAGCAGCTTAAGACAGGGGATTGGCGAGCAGTACTTC
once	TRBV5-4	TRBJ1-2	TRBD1	CASSLGGGQGIYGYTF	TGTGCCAGCAGCTTGGGTGGGGGACAGGGGATTTATGGCTACACCTTC
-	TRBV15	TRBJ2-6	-	CATRGDSGANVLTF	TGTGCCACCAGAGGCGACTCCGGGGCCAACGTCCTGACTTTC
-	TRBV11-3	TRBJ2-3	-	CASSLTGTDTQYF	TGTGCCAGCAGTCTGACAGGCACAGATACGCAGTATTTT
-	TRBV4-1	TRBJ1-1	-	CASSQDGGRPGNTEAFF	TGCGCCAGCAGCCAAGATGGGGGTCGACCGGGGAACACTGAAGCTTTCTTT